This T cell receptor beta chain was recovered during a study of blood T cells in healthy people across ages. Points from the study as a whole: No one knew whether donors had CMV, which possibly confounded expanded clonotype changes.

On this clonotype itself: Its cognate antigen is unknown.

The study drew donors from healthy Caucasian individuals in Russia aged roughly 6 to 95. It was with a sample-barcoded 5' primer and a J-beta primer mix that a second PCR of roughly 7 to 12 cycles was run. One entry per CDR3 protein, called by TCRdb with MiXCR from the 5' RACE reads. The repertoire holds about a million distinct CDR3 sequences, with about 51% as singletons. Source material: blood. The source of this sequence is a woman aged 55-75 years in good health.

CDR3 coding DNA: TGCAGTGCTAGGCTACAGCCTTGGGAGACCCAGTACTTC. Encoded protein: CSARLQPWETQYF. V usage is TRBV20-1 and J usage is TRBJ2-5; D ambiguous. The V end lost 3 bases, the J end lost 5 bases, and 13 bases lay between the germline ends. CDR3 size: 13 residues. The germline V gene has CDR1 DFQATT and CDR2 SNEGSKA (reference sequence).